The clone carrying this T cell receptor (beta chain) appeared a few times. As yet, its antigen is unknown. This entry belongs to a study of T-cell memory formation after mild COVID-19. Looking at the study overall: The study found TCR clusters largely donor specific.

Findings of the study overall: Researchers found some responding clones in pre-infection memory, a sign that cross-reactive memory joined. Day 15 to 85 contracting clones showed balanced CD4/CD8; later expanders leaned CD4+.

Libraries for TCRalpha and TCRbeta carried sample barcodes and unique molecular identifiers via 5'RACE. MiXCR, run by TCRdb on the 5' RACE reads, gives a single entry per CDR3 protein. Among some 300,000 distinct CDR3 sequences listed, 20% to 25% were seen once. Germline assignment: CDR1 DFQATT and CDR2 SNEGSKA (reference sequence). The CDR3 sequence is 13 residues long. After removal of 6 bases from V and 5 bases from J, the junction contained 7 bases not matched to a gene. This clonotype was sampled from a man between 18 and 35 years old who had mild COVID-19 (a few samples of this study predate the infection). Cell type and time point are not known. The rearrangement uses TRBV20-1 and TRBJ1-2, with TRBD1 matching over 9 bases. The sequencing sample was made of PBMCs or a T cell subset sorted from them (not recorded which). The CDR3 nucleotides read TGCAGTGCCTCTCCGGGACAGGGTTATGGCTACACCTTC. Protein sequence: CSASPGQGYGYTF.